One and the same sample provided the 10 T cell receptor beta chains below, sequenced in a study of CD8 T cells in Susac syndrome. With random hexamers, reverse transcription was performed on about 0.45 to 1 ug of RNA. From the immunoSEQ multiplex PCR reads, TCRdb called clonotypes with MiXCR, one entry per CDR3 protein. The data contain 180,000 or so distinct CDR3 sequences, roughly 95% of them singletons. Sample: CD4+ T cells from PBMCs. These receptors originate from a human donor with multiple sclerosis.

The rearrangement joins TRBV11-1 to TRBJ2-1, with D possibly being TRBD2 (6 bases). Germline V gene data show CDR1 as SGHAT and CDR2 as FQDESV (reference sequence). V was clipped by 5 bases and J by 4 bases, with 15 bases between them. This CDR3 region has 15 residues. The CDR3 DNA sequence: TGTGCCAGCAGCCCCCGGGCGGGAAGTTACAATGAGCAGTTCTTC. Residues: CASSPRAGSYNEQFF.

V and J are TRBV3-1 and TRBJ1-6; 8 bases map to TRBD1. Germline V gene data show CDR1 as LGHDT and CDR2 as YNNKEL (reference sequence). V lost 5 bases and J lost 7; bases outside the gene matches: 4. CDR3 length: 14 residues. CDR3 DNA: TGTGCCAGCAGCAACCGGGACAGGAATTCACCCCTCCACTTT. Translated, it gives CASSNRDRNSPLHF.

CDR3: CASSQGRGYTF. The DNA of the CDR3 is TGTGCCAGCAGCCAGGGTCGTGGCTACACCTTC. The genes are TRBV3-1 and TRBJ1-2; no firm D call. The CDR3 has 11 residues. Germline CDR1 reads LGHDT; CDR2 reads YNNKEL (reference sequence). Trimming took 3 bases from V and 7 from J, leaving 6 bases between them.

CDR3 bases: TGTGCCACCAGCACGGGACTAGCGGGAGGGAATGAGCAGTTCTTC. Its protein is CATSTGLAGGNEQFF. This chain uses TRBV15 with TRBJ2-1; 16 bases are shared with TRBD2. Germline trimming cut 4 bases from V and 7 bases from J; bases unmatched to any gene: 1. The CDR3 runs to 15 residues. Germline V gene lookup returns CDR1 LNHNV and CDR2 YYDKDF (reference sequence).

The chain carries TRBV20-1 and TRBJ2-4; no clear D. V lost 6 bases to trimming and J lost 8 bases, with 11 bases between them. Germline V CDR1 and CDR2: DFQATT, SNEGSKA (reference sequence). The CDR3 length is 11 residues. CDR3 region: CSAGSLDIQYF. The DNA for the CDR3 is TGCAGTGCGGGAAGCCTCGACATTCAGTACTTC.

The V call is TRBV20-1, the J call TRBJ2-1, with D perhaps TRBD1 (6 bases). This CDR3 is built from 14 residues. V was trimmed by 6 bases and J by 8 bases, leaving 20 bases between them. Germline V gene data show CDR1 as DFQATT and CDR2 as SNEGSKA (reference sequence). CDR3 bases: TGCAGTGCAGGGCAGGGGCAAGGGGCACATGAGCAGTTCTTC. Translating it yields CSAGQGQGAHEQFF.

The V and J genes are TRBV20-1 and TRBJ2-7; 7 bases fit TRBD2. Germline V gene data show CDR1 as DFQATT and CDR2 as SNEGSKA (reference sequence). Trimming at V came to 5 bases and at J to 1 base, leaving 8 bases not matched to a gene. The CDR3 is 14 amino acids. CDR3 amino acids: CSAGGQGGSYEQYF. CDR3 sequence (DNA): TGCAGTGCTGGAGGGCAGGGAGGGTCCTACGAGCAGTACTTC.

CDR3 in amino acids: CSAEGQGRYEQYF. The DNA of the CDR3 is TGCAGTGCTGAGGGACAGGGACGATACGAGCAGTACTTC. V and J are TRBV20-1 and TRBJ2-7; 9 bases match TRBD1. CDR1 and CDR2 from the germline V gene are DFQATT and SNEGSKA (reference sequence). This CDR3 is 13 amino acids long. The ends lost 5 bases at V and 4 bases at J; junction bases unmatched: 6.

J is TRBJ1-1 and V is TRBV30; D is perhaps TRBD1 (5 bases). CDR3 length: 13 residues. Per the germline V gene, CDR1 is GTSNPN and CDR2 is SVGIG (reference sequence). Between the trimmed V and J ends, which lost 5 bases and 8 bases, there was a span of 18 bases. The CDR3 loop is CAWVSTGIGEAFF. Written as DNA, the CDR3 is TGTGCCTGGGTCTCTACAGGAATAGGGGAAGCTTTCTTT.

J is TRBJ2-5 and V is TRBV29-1; possibly TRBD1 or TRBD2 for D (6 bases each). CDR1 and CDR2 (germline): SQVTM, ANQGSEA. This CDR3 has 16 residues. Trimming took off 4 bases at V and 0 bases at J, with 18 bases between the two ends. CDR3 DNA: TGCAGCGTTGCAGGGGCGCGGGGCGCGGACCAAGAGACCCAGTACTTC. It yields the protein CSVAGARGADQETQYF.